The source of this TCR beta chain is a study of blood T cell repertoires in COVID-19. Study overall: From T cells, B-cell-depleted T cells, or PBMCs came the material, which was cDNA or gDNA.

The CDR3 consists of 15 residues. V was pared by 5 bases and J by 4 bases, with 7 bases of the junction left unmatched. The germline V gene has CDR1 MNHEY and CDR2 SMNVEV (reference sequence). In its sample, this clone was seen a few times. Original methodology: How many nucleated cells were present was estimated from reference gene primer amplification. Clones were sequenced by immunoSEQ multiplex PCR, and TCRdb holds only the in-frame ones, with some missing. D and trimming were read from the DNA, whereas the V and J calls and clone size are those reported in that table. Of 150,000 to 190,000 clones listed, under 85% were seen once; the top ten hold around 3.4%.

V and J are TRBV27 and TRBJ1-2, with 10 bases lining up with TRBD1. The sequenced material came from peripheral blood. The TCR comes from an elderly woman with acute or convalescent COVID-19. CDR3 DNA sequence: TGTGCCAGCAGTCCTTTCGGACAGGGGGGCTATGGCTACACCTTC. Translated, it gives CASSPFGQGGYGYTF.